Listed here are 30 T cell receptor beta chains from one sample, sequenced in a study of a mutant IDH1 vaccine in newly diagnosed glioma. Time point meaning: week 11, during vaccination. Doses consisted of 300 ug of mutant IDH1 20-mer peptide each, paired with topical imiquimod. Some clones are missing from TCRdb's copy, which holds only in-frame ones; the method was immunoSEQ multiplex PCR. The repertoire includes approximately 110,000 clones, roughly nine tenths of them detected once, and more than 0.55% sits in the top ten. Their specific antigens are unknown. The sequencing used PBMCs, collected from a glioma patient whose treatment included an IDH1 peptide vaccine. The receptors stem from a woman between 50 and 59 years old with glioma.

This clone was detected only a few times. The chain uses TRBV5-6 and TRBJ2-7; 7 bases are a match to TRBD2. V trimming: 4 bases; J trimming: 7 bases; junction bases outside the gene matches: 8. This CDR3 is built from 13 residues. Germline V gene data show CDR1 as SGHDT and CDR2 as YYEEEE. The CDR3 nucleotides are TGTGCCAGCAGCCCGACTAGCCTGGGGGAGCAGTACTTC. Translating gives CASSPTSLGEQYF.

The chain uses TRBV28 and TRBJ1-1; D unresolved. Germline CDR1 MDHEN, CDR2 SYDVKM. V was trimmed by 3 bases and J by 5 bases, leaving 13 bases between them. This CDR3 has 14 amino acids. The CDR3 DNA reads TGTGCCAGCAGTTTGGGAGGGTCGAGAACTGAAGCTTTCTTT. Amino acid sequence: CASSLGGSRTEAFF.

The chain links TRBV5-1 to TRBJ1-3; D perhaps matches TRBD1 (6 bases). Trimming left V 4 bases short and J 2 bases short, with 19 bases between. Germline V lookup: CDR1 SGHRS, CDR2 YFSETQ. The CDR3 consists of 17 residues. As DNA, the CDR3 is TGCGCCAGCAGCCCGCTGGATGTGGGGGGCGCTGGAAACACCATATATTTT. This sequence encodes CASSPLDVGGAGNTIYF.

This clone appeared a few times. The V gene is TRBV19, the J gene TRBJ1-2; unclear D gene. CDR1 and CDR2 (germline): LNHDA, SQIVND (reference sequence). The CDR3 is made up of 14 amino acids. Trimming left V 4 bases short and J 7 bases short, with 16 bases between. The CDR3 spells CASSSLGSIIGYTF. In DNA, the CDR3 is TGTGCCAGTAGTAGCCTGGGATCGATTATTGGCTACACCTTC.

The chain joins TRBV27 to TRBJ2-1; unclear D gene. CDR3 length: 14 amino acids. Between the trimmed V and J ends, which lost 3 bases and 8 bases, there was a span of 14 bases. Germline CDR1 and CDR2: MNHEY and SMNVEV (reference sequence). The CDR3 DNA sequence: TGTGCCAGCAGTTTTAGCATAGGTGGTCATGAGCAGTTCTTC. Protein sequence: CASSFSIGGHEQFF.

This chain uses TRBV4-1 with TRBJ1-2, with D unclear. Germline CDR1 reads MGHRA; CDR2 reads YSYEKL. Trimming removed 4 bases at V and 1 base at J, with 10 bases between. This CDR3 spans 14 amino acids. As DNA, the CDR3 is TGCGCCAGCAGCCGGCCCGATATTAACTATGGCTACACCTTC. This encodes CASSRPDINYGYTF.

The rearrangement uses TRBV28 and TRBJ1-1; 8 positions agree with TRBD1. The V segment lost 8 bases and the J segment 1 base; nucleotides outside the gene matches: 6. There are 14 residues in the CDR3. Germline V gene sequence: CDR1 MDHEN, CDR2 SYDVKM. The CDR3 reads CASVGQGENTEAFF. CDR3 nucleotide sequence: TGTGCCAGCGTCGGACAGGGCGAGAACACTGAAGCTTTCTTT.

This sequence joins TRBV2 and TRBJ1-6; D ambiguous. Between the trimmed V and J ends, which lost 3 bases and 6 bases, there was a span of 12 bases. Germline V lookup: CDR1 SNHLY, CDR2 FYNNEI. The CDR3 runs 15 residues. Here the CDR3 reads CASSEMGGVNSPLHF. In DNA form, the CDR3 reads TGTGCCAGCAGTGAGATGGGCGGGGTTAATTCACCCCTCCACTTT.

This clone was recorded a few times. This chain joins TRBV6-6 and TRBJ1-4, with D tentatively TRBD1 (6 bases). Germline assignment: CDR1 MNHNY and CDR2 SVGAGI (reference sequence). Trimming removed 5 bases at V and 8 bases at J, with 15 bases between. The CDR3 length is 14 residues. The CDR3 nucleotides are TGTGCCAGCAGTAAAAACAGGGACCGCGAAAAACTGTTTTTT. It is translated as CASSKNRDREKLFF.

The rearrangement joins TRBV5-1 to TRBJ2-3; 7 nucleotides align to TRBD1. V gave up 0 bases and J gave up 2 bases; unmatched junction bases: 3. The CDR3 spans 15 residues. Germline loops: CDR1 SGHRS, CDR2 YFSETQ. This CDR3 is CASSLAGTDTDTQYF. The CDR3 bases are TGCGCCAGCAGCTTGGCCGGGACAGACACAGATACGCAGTATTTT.

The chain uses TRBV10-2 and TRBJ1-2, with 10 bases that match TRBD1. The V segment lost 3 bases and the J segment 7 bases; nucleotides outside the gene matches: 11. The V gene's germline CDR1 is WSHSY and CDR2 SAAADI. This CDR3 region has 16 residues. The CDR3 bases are TGCGCCAGCAGTGATAGGGACAGGGGACTGCTAGGTGGCTACACCTTC. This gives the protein CASSDRDRGLLGGYTF.

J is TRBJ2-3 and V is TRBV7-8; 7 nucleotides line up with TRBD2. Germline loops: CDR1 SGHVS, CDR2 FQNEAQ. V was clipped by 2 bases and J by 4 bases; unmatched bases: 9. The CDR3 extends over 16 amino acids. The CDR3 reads CASSLRAGVAADTQYF. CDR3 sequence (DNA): TGTGCCAGCAGCTTAAGGGCGGGAGTCGCTGCAGATACGCAGTATTTT.

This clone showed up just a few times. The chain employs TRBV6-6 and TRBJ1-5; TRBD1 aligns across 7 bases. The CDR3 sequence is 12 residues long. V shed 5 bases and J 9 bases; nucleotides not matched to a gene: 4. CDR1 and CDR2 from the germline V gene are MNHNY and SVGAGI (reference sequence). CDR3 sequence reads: CASSQGVAPQHF. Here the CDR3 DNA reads TGTGCCAGCAGTCAGGGGGTGGCGCCCCAGCATTTT.

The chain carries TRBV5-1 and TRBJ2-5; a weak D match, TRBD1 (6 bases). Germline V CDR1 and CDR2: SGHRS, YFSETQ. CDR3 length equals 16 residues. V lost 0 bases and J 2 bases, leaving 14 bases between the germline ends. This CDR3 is CASSLAVQGTQETQYF. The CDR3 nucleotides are TGCGCCAGCAGCTTGGCCGTACAGGGCACACAAGAGACCCAGTACTTC. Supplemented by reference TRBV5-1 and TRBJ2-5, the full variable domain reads KAGVTQTPRYLIKTRGQQVTLSCSPISGHRSVSWYQQTPGQGLQFLFEYFSETQRNKGNFPGRFSGRQFSNSRSEMNVSTLELGDSALYLCASSLAVQGTQETQYFGPGTRLLVL.

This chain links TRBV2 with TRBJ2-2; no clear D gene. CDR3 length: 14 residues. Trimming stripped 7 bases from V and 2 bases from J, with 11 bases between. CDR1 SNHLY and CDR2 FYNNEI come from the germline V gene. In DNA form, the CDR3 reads TGTGCCAGCATCCCCCTCCAAAACACCGGGGAGCTGTTTTTT. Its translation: CASIPLQNTGELFF. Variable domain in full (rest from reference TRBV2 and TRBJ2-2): EPEVTQTPSHQVTQMGQEVILRCVPISNHLYFYWYRQILGQKVEFLVSFYNNEISEKSEIFDDQFSVERPDGSNFTLKIRSTKLEDSAMYFCASIPLQNTGELFFGEGSRLTVL.

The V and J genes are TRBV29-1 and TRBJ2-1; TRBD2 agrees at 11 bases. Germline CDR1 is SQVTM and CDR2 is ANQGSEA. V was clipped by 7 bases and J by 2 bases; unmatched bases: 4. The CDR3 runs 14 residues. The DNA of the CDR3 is TGCAGCGCCGTAGCGGGAGGGCCCTACAATGAGCAGTTCTTC. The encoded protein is CSAVAGGPYNEQFF.

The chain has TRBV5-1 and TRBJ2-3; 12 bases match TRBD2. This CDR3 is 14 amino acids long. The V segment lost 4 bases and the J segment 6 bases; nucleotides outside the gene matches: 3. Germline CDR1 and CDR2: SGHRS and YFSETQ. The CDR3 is CASSRLAGADTQYF. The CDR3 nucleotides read TGCGCCAGCAGCCGACTAGCGGGAGCGGATACGCAGTATTTT.

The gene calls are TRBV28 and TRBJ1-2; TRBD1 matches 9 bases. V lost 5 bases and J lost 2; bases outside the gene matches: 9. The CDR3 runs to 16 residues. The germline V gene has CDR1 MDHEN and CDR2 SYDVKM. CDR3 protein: CASSPLRGTGNYGYTF. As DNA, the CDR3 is TGTGCCAGCAGTCCTCTCCGGGGGACAGGGAACTATGGCTACACCTTC.

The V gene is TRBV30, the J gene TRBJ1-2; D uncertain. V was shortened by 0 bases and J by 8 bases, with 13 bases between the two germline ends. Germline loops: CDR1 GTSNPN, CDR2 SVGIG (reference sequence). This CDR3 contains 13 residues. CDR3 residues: CAWSVLTSEGYTF. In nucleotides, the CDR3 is TGTGCCTGGAGTGTACTAACATCTGAAGGCTACACCTTC.

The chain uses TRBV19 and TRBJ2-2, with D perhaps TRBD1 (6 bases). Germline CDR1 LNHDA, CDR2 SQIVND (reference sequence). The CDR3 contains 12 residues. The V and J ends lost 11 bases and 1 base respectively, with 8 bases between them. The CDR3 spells CAGGGNTGELFF. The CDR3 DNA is TGTGCCGGGGGCGGGAACACCGGGGAGCTGTTTTTT.

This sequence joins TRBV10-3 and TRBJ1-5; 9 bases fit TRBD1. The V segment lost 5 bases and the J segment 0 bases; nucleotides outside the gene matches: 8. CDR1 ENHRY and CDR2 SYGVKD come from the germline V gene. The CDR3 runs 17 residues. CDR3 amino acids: CAISPGQGSYSNQPQHF. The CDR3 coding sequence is TGTGCCATCAGTCCGGGACAGGGCTCTTATAGCAATCAGCCCCAGCATTTT.

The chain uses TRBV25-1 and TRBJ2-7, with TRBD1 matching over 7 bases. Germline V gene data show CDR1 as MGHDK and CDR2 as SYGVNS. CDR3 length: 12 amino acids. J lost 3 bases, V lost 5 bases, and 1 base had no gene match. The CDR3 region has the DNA TGTGCCAGCAGTCCAGGGGGCTACGAGCAGTACTTC. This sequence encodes CASSPGGYEQYF.

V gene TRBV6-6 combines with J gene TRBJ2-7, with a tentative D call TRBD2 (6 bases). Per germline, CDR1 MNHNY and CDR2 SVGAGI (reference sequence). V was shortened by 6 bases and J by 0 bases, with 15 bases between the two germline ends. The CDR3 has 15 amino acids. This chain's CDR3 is CASRMSGGLSYEQYF. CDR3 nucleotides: TGTGCCAGCAGGATGAGTGGGGGACTCTCCTACGAGCAGTACTTC.

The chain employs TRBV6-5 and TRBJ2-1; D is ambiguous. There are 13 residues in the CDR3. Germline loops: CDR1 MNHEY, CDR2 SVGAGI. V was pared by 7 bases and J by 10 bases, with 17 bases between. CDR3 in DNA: TGTGCCAGCAATCCAGCTACCACCCGGGAGCAGTTCTTC. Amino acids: CASNPATTREQFF.

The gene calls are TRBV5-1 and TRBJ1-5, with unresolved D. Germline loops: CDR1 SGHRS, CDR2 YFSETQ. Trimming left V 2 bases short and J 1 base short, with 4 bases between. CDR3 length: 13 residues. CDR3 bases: TGCGCCAGCAGCTTCTTCAGCAATCAGCCCCAGCATTTT. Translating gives CASSFFSNQPQHF. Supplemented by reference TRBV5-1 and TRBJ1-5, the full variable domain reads KAGVTQTPRYLIKTRGQQVTLSCSPISGHRSVSWYQQTPGQGLQFLFEYFSETQRNKGNFPGRFSGRQFSNSRSEMNVSTLELGDSALYLCASSFFSNQPQHFGDGTRLSIL.

CDR3 region: CASSLGGANTEAFF. The DNA of the CDR3 is TGCGCCAGCAGCTTGGGGGGCGCGAACACTGAAGCTTTCTTT. The gene calls are TRBV5-1 and TRBJ1-1, with TRBD1 as a possible D gene (5 bases). Germline CDR1 is SGHRS and CDR2 is YFSETQ. The V end was cut by 0 bases, the J end by 1 base, with 7 bases between. The CDR3 is made up of 14 amino acids.

The CDR3 sequence: CALGWSGPWGEQYF. The CDR3 DNA reads as TGTGCCCTCGGCTGGAGCGGGCCCTGGGGAGAGCAGTACTTC. The chain is built from TRBV12-5 and TRBJ2-7; the D gene is possibly TRBD2 (6 bases). The germline V gene has CDR1 LGHNT and CDR2 FRNRAP. This CDR3 has 14 amino acids.

In nucleotides, the CDR3 is TGTGCCAGCAGCTTTCCCCTTGGGACAGGACGGGGGCTGGACACAGATACGCAGTATTTT. This gives the protein CASSFPLGTGRGLDTDTQYF. The chain couples TRBV5-4 to TRBJ2-3; 8 bases line up with TRBD1. After removal of 2 bases from V and 2 bases from J, the junction contained 19 bases not matched to a gene. The germline V gene has CDR1 SGHNT and CDR2 YYREEE (reference sequence). This CDR3 has 20 residues.

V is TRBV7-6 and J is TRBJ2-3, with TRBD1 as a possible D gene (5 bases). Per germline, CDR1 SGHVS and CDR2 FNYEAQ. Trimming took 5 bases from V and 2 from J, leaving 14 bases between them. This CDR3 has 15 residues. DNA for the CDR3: TGTGCCAGCAGCCCTCGTCGACAGTTCACAGATACGCAGTATTTT. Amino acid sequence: CASSPRRQFTDTQYF. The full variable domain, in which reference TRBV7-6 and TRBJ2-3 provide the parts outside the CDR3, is GAGVSQSPRYKVTKRGQDVALRCDPISGHVSLYWYRQALGQGPEFLTYFNYEAQQDKSGLPNDRFSAERPEGSISTLTIQRTEQRDSAMYRCASSPRRQFTDTQYFGPGTRLTVL.

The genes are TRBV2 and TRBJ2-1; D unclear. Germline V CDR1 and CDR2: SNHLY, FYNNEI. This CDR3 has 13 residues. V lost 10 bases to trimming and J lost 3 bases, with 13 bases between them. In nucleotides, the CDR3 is TGTGCCACCACCGCTGGGCGCTACAATGAGCAGTTCTTC. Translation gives CATTAGRYNEQFF.